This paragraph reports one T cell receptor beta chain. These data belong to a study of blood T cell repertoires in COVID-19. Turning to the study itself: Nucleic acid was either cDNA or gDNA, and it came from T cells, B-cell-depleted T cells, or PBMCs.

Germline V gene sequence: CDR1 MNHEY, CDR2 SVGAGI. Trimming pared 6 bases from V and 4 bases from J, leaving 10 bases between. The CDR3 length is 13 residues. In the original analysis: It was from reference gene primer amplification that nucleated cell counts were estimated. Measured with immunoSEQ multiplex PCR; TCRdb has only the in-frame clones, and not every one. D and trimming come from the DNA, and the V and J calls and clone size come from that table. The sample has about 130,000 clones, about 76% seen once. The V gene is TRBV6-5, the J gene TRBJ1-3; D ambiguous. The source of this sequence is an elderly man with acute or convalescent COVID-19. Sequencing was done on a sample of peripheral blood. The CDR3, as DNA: TGTGCCAGCAGGGATTGGGCCGGAAACACCATATATTTT. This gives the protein CASRDWAGNTIYF.